The subject of this entry is one T cell receptor (beta chain). This record belongs to a study of blood T cell repertoires in COVID-19. Study overall: From T cells, B-cell-depleted T cells, or PBMCs came the material, which was cDNA or gDNA.

V shed 2 bases and J shed 4 bases, with 12 bases lying between them. This CDR3 is built from 16 residues. Germline V CDR1 and CDR2: LGHNA, YSLEER. Assay: immunoSEQ multiplex PCR; the TCRdb copy retains only in-frame clones and omits some. The sample contains just over 300,000 clones, around 90% of which appear only once. Sequenced material: peripheral blood. The TCR was taken from a young man with active or convalescent COVID-19. The chain employs TRBV4-3 and TRBJ1-6; no clear D. CDR3 sequence reads: CASSQFTGIYNSPLHF. The CDR3 coding sequence is TGCGCCAGCAGCCAATTTACCGGGATTTATAATTCACCCCTCCACTTT.